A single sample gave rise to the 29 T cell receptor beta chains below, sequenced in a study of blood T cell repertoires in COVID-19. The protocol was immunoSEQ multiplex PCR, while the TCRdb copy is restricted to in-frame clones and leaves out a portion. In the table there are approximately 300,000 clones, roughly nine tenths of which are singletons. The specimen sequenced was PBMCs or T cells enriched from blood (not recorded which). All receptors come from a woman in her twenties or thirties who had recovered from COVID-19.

CDR3 DNA: TGTGCCAGTAGCGTCAATCCCGGGACTAGCGGTGAGCAGTTCTTC. This gives the protein CASSVNPGTSGEQFF. The chain carries TRBV19 and TRBJ2-1, with TRBD2 identical over 11 bases. Germline CDR1 LNHDA, CDR2 SQIVND (reference sequence). This CDR3 is 15 amino acids long. Unmatched junction bases numbered 10, after V lost 6 bases and J lost 9 bases.

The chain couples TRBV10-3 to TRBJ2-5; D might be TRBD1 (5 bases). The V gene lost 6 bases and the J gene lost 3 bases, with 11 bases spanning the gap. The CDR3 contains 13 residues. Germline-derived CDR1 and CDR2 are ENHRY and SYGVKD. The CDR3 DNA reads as TGTGCCATCAGGGCAGGGTTGGAAGAGACCCAGTACTTC. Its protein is CAIRAGLEETQYF.

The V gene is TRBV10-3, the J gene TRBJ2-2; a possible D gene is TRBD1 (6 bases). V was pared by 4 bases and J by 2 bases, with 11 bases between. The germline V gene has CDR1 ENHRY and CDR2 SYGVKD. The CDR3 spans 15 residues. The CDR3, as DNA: TGTGCCATCAGTGTAGGGACACAAAACACCGGGGAGCTGTTTTTT. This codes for CAISVGTQNTGELFF.

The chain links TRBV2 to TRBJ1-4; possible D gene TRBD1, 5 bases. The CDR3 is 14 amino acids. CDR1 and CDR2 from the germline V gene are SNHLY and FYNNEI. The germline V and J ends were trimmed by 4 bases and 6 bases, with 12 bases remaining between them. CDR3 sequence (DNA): TGTGCCAGCAGTGGCCGGGGGGGACATGAAAAACTGTTTTTT. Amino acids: CASSGRGGHEKLFF.

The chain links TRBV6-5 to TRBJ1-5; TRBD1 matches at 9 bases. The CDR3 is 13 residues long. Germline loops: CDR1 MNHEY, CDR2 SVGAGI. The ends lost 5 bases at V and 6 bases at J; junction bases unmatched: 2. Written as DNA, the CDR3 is TGTGCCAGCAGTCCGGACAGGGGTCAGCCCCAGCATTTT. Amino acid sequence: CASSPDRGQPQHF.

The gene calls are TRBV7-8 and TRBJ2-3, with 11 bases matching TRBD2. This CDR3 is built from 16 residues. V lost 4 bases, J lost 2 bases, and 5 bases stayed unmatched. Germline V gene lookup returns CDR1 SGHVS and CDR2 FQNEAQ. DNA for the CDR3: TGTGCCAGCAGCTCGTTACTAGCGGGAGCCACAGATACGCAGTATTTT. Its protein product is CASSSLLAGATDTQYF.

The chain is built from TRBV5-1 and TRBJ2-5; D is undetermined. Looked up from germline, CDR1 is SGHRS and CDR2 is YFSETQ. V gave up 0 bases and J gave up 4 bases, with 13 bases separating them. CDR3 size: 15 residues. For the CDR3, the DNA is TGCGCCAGCAGCTTGGCCCAGGCGTCCGGAGAGACCCAGTACTTC. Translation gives CASSLAQASGETQYF.

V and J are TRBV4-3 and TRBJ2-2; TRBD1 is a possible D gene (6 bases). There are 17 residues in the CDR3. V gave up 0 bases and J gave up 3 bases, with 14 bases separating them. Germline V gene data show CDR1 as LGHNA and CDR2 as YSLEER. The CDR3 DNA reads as TGCGCCAGCAGCCAAGAAATGGCAGGGGAAGACACCGGGGAGCTGTTTTTT. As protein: CASSQEMAGEDTGELFF.

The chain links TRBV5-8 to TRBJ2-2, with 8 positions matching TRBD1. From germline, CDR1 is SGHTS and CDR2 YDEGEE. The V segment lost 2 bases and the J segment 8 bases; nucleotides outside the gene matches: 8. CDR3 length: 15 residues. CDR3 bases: TGTGCCAGCAGCTTCGGGCAGGGGGCAGCGGGGGAGCTGTTTTTT. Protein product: CASSFGQGAAGELFF.

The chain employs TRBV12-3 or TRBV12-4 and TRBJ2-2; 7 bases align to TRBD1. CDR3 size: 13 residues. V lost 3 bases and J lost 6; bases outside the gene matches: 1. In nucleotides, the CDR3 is TGTGCCAGCAGTTTCCAGGGGGCCGGGGAGCTGTTTTTT. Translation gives CASSFQGAGELFF.

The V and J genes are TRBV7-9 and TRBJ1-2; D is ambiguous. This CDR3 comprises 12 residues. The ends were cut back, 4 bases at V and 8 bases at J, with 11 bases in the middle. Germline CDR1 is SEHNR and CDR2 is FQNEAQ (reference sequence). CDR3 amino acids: CASSWELGGYTF. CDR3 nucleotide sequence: TGTGCCAGCAGCTGGGAGCTGGGAGGCTACACCTTC.

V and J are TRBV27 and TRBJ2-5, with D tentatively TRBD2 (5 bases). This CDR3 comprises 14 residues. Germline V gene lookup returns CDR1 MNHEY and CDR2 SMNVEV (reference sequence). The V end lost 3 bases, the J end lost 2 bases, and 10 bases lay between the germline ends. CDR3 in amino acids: CASSFSTRQETQYF. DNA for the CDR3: TGTGCCAGCAGTTTTAGTACTAGGCAAGAGACCCAGTACTTC.

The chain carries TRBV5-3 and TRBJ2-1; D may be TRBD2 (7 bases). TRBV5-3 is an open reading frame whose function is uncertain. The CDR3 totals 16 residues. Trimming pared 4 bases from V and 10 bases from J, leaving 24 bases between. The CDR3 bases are TGTGCCAGAAGCAAAAGCCGACTAGCAGGGGCGTGGGAGCAGTTCTTC. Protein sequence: CARSKSRLAGAWEQFF.

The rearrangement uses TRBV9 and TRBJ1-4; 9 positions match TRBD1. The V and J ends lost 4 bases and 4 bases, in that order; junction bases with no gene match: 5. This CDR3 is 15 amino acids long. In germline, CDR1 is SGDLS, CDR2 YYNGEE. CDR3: CASSPRQGVNEKLFF. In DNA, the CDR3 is TGTGCCAGCAGCCCTCGACAGGGGGTTAATGAAAAACTGTTTTTT.

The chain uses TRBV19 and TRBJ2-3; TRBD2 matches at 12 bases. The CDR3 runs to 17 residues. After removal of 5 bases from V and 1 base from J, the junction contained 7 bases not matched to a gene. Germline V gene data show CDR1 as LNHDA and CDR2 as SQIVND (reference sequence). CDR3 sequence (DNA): TGTGCCAGTAGTGGCCGACTAGCGGGAGTGGGCACAGATACGCAGTATTTT. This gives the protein CASSGRLAGVGTDTQYF.

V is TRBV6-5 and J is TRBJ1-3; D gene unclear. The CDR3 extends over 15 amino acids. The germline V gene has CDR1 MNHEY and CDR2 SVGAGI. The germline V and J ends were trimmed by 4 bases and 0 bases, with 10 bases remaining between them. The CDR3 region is CASSSPVSSGNTIYF. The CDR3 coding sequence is TGTGCCAGCAGTTCTCCCGTGAGCTCTGGAAACACCATATATTTT.

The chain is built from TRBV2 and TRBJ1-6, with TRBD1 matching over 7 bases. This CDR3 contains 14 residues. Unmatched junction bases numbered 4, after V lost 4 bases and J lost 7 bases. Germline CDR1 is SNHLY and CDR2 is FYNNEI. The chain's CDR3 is CASSGDRENSPLHF. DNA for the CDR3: TGTGCCAGCAGTGGAGACAGGGAAAATTCACCCCTCCACTTT.

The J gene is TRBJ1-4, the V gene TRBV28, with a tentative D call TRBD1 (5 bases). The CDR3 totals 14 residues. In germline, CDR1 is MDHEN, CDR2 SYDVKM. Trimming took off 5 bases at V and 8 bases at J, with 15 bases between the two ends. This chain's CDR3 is CASSRGRVGEKLFF. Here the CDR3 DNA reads TGTGCCAGCAGTAGAGGCAGGGTAGGGGAAAAACTGTTTTTT.

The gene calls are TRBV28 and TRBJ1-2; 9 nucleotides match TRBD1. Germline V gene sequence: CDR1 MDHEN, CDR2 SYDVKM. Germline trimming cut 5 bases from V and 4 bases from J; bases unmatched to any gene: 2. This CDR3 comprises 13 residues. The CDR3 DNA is TGTGCCAGCAGTGGGGACAGGGTCTATGGCTACACCTTC. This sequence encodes CASSGDRVYGYTF.

The CDR3 here is CASKLAGGSDTQYF. The CDR3 DNA reads as TGTGCCAGCAAACTAGCGGGAGGTTCAGATACGCAGTATTTT. The V gene is TRBV27, the J gene TRBJ2-3; 12 nucleotides agree with TRBD2. V trimming: 7 bases; J trimming: 4 bases; junction bases outside the gene matches: 3. The CDR3 contains 14 residues. Per the germline V gene, CDR1 is MNHEY and CDR2 is SMNVEV (reference sequence).

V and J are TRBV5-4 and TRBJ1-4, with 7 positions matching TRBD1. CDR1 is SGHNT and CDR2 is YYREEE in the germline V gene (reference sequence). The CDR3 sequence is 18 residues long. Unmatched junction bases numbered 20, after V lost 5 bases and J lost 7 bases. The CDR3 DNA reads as TGTGCCAGCAGTAACGGACAGGCCGATACCGGACGAAGTGAAAAACTGTTTTTT. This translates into CASSNGQADTGRSEKLFF.

This CDR3 is CASSYRGAYEQYF. Here the CDR3 DNA reads TGTGCCAGCAGTTACCGGGGGGCCTACGAGCAGTACTTC. The gene calls are TRBV6-5 and TRBJ2-7; 7 bases are a match to TRBD2. Germline V gene lookup returns CDR1 MNHEY and CDR2 SVGAGI. With V trimmed by 2 bases and J by 2 bases, 0 bases remained unmatched. This CDR3 is built from 13 residues.

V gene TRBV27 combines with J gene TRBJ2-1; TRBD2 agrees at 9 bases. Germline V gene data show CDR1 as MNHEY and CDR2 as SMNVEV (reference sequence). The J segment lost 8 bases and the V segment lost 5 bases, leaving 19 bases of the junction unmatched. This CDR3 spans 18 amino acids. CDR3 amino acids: CASSPTTGLASILDEQFF. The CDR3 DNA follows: TGTGCCAGCAGTCCGACCACAGGACTAGCGTCGATCTTAGATGAGCAGTTCTTC.

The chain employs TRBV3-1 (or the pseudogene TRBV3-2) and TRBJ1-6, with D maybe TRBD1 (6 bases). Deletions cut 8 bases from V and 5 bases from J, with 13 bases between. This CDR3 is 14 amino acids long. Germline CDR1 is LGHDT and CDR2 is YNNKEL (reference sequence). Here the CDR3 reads CASRVQGHNSPLHF. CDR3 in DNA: TGTGCCAGCCGGGTCCAGGGGCATAATTCACCCCTCCACTTT.

CDR3 region: CASSPLVETQYF. Here the CDR3 DNA reads TGTGCCAGCTCACCCCTAGTCGAGACCCAGTACTTC. This sequence joins TRBV18 and TRBJ2-5, with D uncertain. Trimming took off 3 bases at V and 5 bases at J, with 7 bases between the two ends. This CDR3 has 12 amino acids. CDR1 is KGHSH, CDR2 LQKENI, per germline.

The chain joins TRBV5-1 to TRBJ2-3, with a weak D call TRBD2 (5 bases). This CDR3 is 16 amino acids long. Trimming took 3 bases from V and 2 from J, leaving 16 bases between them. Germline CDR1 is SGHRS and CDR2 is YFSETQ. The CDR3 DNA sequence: TGCGCCAGCAGCTCGGGGTTCACTTCGCCCACAGATACGCAGTATTTT. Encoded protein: CASSSGFTSPTDTQYF.

The CDR3 sequence is CASSSKNTEAFF. The DNA for the CDR3 is TGCGCCAGCAGCAGCAAGAACACTGAAGCTTTCTTT. This chain uses TRBV5-1 with TRBJ1-1; the D is unclear. CDR3 size: 12 residues. Trimming removed 4 bases from V and 1 base from J, with 5 bases in between. Germline CDR1 reads SGHRS; CDR2 reads YFSETQ.

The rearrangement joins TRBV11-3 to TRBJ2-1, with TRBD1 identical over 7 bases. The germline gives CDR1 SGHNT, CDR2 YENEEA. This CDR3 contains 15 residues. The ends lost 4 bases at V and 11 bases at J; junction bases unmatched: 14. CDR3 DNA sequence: TGTGCCAGCAGCTCTCTGGGGACAGACGGAGGTAAGCAGTTCTTC. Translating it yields CASSSLGTDGGKQFF.

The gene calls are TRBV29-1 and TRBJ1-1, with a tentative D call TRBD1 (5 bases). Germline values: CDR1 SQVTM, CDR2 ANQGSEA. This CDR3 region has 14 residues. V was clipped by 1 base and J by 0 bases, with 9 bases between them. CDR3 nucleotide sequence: TGCAGCGTTGAAGCACGGGGGGTGAACACTGAAGCTTTCTTT. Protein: CSVEARGVNTEAFF.